These 14 T cell receptor beta chains originate from one sample sequenced in a study of control samples from healthy donors and cancer patients. Sequencing used immunoSEQ multiplex PCR; TCRdb keeps in-frame clones, though not all of them. The data contain fewer than 100,000 clones, more than 75% of them singletons. The source material was blood. The receptors originated from a woman aged 60-70 years in good health.

The CDR3 sequence is CASSAPPNEKLFF. Here the CDR3 DNA reads TGTGCCAGCAGCGCACCCCCAAATGAAAAACTGTTTTTT. The chain has TRBV9 and TRBJ1-4; D remains unclear. V lost 3 bases and J 5 bases, leaving 8 bases between the germline ends. The CDR3 is 13 residues long. Looked up from germline, CDR1 is SGDLS and CDR2 is YYNGEE.

The chain links TRBV23-1 to TRBJ1-1, with D possibly matching TRBD1 (6 bases). TRBV23-1 is known as an ORF, though its function is uncertain. V was clipped by 4 bases and J by 5 bases, with 17 bases between them. The CDR3 length is 15 residues. CDR3 sequence reads: CASSPGERGRTEAFF. In nucleotides, the CDR3 is TGCGCCAGCAGTCCAGGGGAGCGGGGAAGGACTGAAGCTTTCTTT.

V is TRBV5-1 and J is TRBJ1-1; tentatively, D is TRBD1 (5 bases). The V end was cut by 3 bases, the J end by 5 bases, with 17 bases between. This CDR3 spans 15 amino acids. Looked up from germline, CDR1 is SGHRS and CDR2 is YFSETQ. The CDR3 protein is CASSSGGGEGTEAFF. CDR3 coding DNA: TGCGCCAGCAGCTCGGGCGGGGGAGAAGGAACTGAAGCTTTCTTT.

The rearrangement joins TRBV7-9 to TRBJ2-3; no clear D. The CDR3 runs to 13 residues. Trimming took off 3 bases at V and 3 bases at J, with 7 bases between the two ends. Germline V CDR1 and CDR2: SEHNR, FQNEAQ (reference sequence). The DNA of the CDR3 is TGTGCCAGCAGCTTTTCTGTTACAGATACGCAGTATTTT. Translating it yields CASSFSVTDTQYF.

The chain combines TRBV28 with TRBJ2-4; 8 positions match TRBD1. CDR1 is MDHEN and CDR2 is SYDVKM in the germline V gene. This CDR3 spans 16 amino acids. The CDR3 nucleotides are TGTGCAACATTCTCTAGACAGGGGCCGGCCAAAAACATTCAGTACTTC. Translation gives CATFSRQGPAKNIQYF.

The V call is TRBV9, the J call TRBJ2-7, with 7 nucleotides matching TRBD2. Germline V CDR1 and CDR2: SGDLS, YYNGEE. Trimming cost V 0 bases and J 0 bases; bases outside gene matches: 9. The CDR3 is 17 amino acids. The CDR3 protein is CASSVVRLAAYSYEQYF. CDR3 bases: TGTGCCAGCAGCGTAGTTAGGCTAGCGGCATACTCCTACGAGCAGTACTTC. Drawing the rest from reference TRBV9 and TRBJ2-7, the complete variable domain is DSGVTQTPKHLITATGQRVTLRCSPRSGDLSVYWYQQSLDQGLQFLIQYYNGEERAKGNILERFSAQQFPDLHSELNLSSLELGDSALYFCASSVVRLAAYSYEQYFGPGTRLTVT.

As concerns this clone: At one boundary the junction diverges from the germline segment, which might be a read error. The rearrangement joins TRBV28 to TRBJ1-5; D unresolved. The V gene's germline CDR1 is MDHEN and CDR2 SYDVKM. This CDR3 contains 16 residues. The CDR3 sequence is CASTLRRQYPNQPQHF. The CDR3 coding sequence is TGTGCCAGCACTTTAAGGCGGCAGTACCCCAATCAGCCCCAGCATTTT.

This chain links TRBV7-8 with TRBJ2-1; possible D gene TRBD2, 5 bases. Trimming removed 1 base from V and 6 bases from J, with 10 bases in between. The CDR3 is 14 residues long. Looked up from germline, CDR1 is SGHVS and CDR2 is FQNEAQ. The CDR3 bases are TGTGCCAGCAGCTTAGATGGAGGTTCCAATGAGCAGTTCTTC. Translation gives CASSLDGGSNEQFF.

This clone was picked up a small number of times. The V and J genes are TRBV18 and TRBJ1-2; D unclear. Germline CDR1 reads KGHSH; CDR2 reads LQKENI. This CDR3 contains 12 residues. Trimming left V 8 bases short and J 3 bases short, with 10 bases between. This chain's CDR3 is CASRTTDYGYTF. The CDR3 DNA is TGTGCCAGCCGAACGACGGACTATGGCTACACCTTC.

This chain connects TRBV19 to TRBJ1-1, with TRBD1 identical over 9 bases. The germline V gene encodes CDR1 LNHDA and CDR2 SQIVND (reference sequence). The CDR3 runs 18 residues. J lost 0 bases, V lost 5 bases, and 13 bases had no gene match. The CDR3 spells CASSPGLTGGGMNTEAFF. The CDR3 DNA reads as TGTGCCAGTAGTCCGGGACTCACAGGGGGCGGGATGAACACTGAAGCTTTCTTT.

This clone occurred once. J is TRBJ1-6 and V is TRBV7-9, with D maybe TRBD1 (6 bases). From germline, CDR1 is SEHNR and CDR2 FQNEAQ (reference sequence). The V end lost 5 bases, the J end lost 7 bases, and 12 bases lay between the germline ends. This CDR3 has 14 residues. CDR3 in amino acids: CASSREGGNSPLHF. CDR3 nucleotides: TGTGCCAGCAGCAGGGAGGGGGGGAATTCACCCCTCCACTTT.

The chain joins TRBV6-1 to TRBJ1-5, with 7 positions matching TRBD1. Per germline, CDR1 MNHNS and CDR2 SASEGT. V gave up 3 bases and J gave up 4 bases; unmatched junction bases: 12. This CDR3 has 17 residues. The CDR3 sequence is CASSDDFVDRKNQPQHF. In nucleotides, the CDR3 is TGTGCCAGCAGTGACGATTTCGTGGACAGGAAAAATCAGCCCCAGCATTTT.

This chain joins TRBV27 and TRBJ2-2; 7 bases map to TRBD1. V was clipped by 2 bases and J by 0 bases; unmatched bases: 9. The CDR3 length is 18 residues. Per germline, CDR1 MNHEY and CDR2 SMNVEV (reference sequence). As DNA, the CDR3 is TGTGCCAGCAGTTTAGAGGGTAGGGGGCCCACGAACACCGGGGAGCTGTTTTTT. Its translation is CASSLEGRGPTNTGELFF.

The gene calls are TRBV4-2 and TRBJ1-1; D call uncertain. The V end was cut by 0 bases, the J end by 2 bases, with 13 bases between. Germline V gene data show CDR1 as LGHNA and CDR2 as YNFKEQ. The CDR3 has 16 amino acids. The CDR3 nucleotides read TGTGCCAGCAGCCAAGAAGGGCCACTCGGAAACACTGAAGCTTTCTTT. Translating gives CASSQEGPLGNTEAFF.